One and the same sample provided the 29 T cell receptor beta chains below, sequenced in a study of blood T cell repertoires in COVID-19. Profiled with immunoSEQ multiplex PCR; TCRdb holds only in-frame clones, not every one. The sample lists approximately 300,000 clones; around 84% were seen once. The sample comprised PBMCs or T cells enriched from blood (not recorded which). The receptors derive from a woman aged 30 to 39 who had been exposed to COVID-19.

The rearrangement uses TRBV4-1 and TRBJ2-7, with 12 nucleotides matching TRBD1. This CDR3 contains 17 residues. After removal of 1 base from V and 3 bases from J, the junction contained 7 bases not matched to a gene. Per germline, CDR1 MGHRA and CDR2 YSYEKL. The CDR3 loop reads CASSQGSGTGGFYEQYF. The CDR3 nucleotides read TGCGCCAGCAGCCAAGGATCCGGGACAGGGGGCTTCTACGAGCAGTACTTC.

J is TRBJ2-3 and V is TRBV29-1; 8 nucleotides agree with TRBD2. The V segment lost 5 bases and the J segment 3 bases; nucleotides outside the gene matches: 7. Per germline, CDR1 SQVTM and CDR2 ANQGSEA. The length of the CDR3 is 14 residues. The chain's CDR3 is CSVSGGAGTDTQYF. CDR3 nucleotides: TGCAGCGTTTCCGGGGGGGCTGGTACAGATACGCAGTATTTT.

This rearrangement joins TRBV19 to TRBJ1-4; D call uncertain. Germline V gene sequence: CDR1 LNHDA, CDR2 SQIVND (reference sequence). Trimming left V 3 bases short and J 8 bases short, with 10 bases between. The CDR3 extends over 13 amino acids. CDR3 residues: CASSMSDREKLFF. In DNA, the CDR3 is TGTGCCAGTAGTATGTCTGATCGGGAAAAACTGTTTTTT.

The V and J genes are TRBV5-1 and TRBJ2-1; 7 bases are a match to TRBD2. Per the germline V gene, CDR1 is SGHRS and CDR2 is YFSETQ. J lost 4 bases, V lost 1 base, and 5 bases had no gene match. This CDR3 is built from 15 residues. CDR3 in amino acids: CASSLLREWYNEQFF. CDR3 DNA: TGCGCCAGCAGCTTGTTGCGGGAGTGGTACAATGAGCAGTTCTTC.

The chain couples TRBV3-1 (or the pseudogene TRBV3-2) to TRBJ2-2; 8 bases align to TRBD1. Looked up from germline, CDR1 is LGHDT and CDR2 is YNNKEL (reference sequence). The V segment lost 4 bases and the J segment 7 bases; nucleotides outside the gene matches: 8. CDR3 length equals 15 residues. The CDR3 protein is CASSPMTGAGGELFF. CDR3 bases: TGTGCCAGCAGCCCGATGACAGGGGCGGGCGGGGAGCTGTTTTTT.

CDR3: CAWKTGTSTDTQYF. The CDR3 nucleotides read TGTGCCTGGAAAACAGGGACGAGCACAGATACGCAGTATTTT. The rearrangement joins TRBV30 to TRBJ2-3; tentative D call: TRBD1 (6 bases). Trimming stripped 4 bases from V and 0 bases from J, with 11 bases between. The CDR3 spans 14 residues. CDR1 and CDR2 (germline): GTSNPN, SVGIG (reference sequence).

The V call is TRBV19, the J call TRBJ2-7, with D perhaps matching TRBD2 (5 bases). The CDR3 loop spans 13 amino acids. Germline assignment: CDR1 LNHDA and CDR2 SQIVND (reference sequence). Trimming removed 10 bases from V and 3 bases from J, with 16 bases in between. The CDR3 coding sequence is TGTGCCACCCGTCCGGGAAGAAGCTACGAGCAGTACTTC. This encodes CATRPGRSYEQYF.

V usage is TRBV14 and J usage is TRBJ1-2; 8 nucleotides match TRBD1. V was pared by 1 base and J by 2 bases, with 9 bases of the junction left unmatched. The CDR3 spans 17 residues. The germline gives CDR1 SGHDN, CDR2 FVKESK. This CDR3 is CASSQGLTGGLNYGYTF. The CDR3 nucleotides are TGTGCCAGCAGCCAAGGTTTAACAGGGGGTTTAAACTATGGCTACACCTTC.

Here the CDR3 DNA reads TGTGCCAGTAGCATAAACGGGGTTGCCACTGAAGCTTTCTTT. Its translation: CASSINGVATEAFF. The genes are TRBV19 and TRBJ1-1, with unresolved D. V lost 6 bases and J lost 4, with 15 bases in between. This CDR3 contains 14 residues. The V gene's germline CDR1 is LNHDA and CDR2 SQIVND (reference sequence). Full variable domain (missing parts from reference TRBV19 and TRBJ1-1): DGGITQSPKYLFRKEGQNVTLSCEQNLNHDAMYWYRQDPGQGLRLIYYSQIVNDFQKGDIAEGYSVSREKKESFPLTVTSAQKNPTAFYLCASSINGVATEAFFGQGTRLTVV.

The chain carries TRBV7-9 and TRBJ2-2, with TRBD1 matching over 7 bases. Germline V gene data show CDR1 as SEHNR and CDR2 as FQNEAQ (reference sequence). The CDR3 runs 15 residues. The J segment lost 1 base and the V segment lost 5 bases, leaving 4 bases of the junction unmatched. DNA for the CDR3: TGTGCCAGCAGCCCCCGGACAGGGAACACCGGGGAGCTGTTTTTT. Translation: CASSPRTGNTGELFF.

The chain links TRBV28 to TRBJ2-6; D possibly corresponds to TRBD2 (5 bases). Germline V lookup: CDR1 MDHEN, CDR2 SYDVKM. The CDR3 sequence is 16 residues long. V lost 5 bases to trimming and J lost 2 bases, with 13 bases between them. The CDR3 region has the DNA TGTGCCAGCAGTACCCCAGAGAGGGCTGGGGCCAACGTCCTGACTTTC. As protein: CASSTPERAGANVLTF.

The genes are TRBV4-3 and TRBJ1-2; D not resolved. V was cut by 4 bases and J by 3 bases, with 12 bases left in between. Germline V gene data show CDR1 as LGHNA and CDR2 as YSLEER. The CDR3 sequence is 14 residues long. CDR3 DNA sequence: TGCGCCAGCAGCCCCCGTCTACCCCACTATGGCTACACCTTC. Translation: CASSPRLPHYGYTF.

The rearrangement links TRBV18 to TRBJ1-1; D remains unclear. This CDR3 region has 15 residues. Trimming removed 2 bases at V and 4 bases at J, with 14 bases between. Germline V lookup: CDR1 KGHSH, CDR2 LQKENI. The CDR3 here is CASSPFESFATEAFF. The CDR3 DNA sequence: TGTGCCAGCTCACCATTCGAAAGCTTCGCCACTGAAGCTTTCTTT.

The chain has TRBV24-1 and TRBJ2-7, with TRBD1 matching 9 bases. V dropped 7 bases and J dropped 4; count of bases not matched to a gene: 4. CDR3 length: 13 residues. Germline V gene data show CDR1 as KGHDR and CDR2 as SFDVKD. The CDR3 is CATRAGQGYEQYF. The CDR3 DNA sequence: TGTGCCACCAGGGCGGGACAGGGTTACGAGCAGTACTTC.

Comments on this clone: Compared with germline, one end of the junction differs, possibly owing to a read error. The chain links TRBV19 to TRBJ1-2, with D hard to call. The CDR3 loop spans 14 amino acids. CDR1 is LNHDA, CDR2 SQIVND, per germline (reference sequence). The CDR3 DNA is TGCGCCAGTAAGGTCGGACGGGATACCTATGGCTACACCTTC. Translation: CASKVGRDTYGYTF.

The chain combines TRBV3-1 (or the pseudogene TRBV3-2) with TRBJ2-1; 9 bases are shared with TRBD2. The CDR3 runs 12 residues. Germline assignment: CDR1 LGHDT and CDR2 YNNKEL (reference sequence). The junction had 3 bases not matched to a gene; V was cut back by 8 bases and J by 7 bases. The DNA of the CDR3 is TGTGCCAGCGCGAGCGGGGGGAATGAGCAGTTCTTC. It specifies CASASGGNEQFF.

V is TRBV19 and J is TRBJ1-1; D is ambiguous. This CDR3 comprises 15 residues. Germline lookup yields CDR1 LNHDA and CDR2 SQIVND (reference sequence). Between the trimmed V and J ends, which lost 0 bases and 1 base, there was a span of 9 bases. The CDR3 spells CASSIDLAGNTEAFF. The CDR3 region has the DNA TGTGCCAGTAGTATAGATCTTGCGGGGAACACTGAAGCTTTCTTT.

CDR3 amino acids: CASSVPGTGIYEQYF. CDR3 DNA: TGTGCCAGCAGCGTCCCGGGGACAGGGATTTACGAGCAGTACTTC. This chain uses TRBV27 with TRBJ2-7; 9 bases fit TRBD1. The CDR3 covers 15 residues. V dropped 6 bases and J dropped 4; count of bases not matched to a gene: 10. Germline CDR1 MNHEY, CDR2 SMNVEV (reference sequence).

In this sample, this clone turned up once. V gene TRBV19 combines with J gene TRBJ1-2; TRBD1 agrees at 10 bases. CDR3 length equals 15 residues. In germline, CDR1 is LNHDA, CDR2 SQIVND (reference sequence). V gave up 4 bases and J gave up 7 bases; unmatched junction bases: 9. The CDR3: CASSTREGQGTGYTF. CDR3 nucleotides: TGTGCCAGTAGTACCAGGGAGGGACAGGGGACTGGCTACACCTTC.

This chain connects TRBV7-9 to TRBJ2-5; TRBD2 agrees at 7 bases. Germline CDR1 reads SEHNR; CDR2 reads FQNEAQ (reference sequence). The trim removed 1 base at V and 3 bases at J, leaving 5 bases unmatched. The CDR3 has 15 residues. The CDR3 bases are TGTGCCAGCAGCTTAGGGTCGGGGAGGGAAGAGACCCAGTACTTC. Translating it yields CASSLGSGREETQYF.

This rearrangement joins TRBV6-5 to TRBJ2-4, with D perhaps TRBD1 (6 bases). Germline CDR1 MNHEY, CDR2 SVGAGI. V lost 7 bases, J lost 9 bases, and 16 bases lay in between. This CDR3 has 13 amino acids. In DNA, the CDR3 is TGTGCCAGCATTCCAGGGGATATGGGCATTCAGTACTTC. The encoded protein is CASIPGDMGIQYF.

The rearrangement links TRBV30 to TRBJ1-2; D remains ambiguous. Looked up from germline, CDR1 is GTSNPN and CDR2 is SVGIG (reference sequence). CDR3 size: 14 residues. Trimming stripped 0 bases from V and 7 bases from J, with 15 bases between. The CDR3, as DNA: TGTGCCTGGAGTGTACTAAGTCAGCGGGGTGGCTACACCTTC. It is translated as CAWSVLSQRGGYTF.

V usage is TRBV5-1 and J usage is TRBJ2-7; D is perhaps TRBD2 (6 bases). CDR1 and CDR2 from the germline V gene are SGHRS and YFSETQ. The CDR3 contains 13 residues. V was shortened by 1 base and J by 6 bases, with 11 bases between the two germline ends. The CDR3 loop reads CASSLSRGPEQYF. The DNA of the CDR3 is TGCGCCAGCAGCTTGTCGCGGGGCCCCGAGCAGTACTTC.

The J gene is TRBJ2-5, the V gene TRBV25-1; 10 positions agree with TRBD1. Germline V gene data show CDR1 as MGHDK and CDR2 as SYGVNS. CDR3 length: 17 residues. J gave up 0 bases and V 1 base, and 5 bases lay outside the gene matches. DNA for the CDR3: TGTGCCAGCAGTGAATCCCGGACAGGGGGGTACCAAGAGACCCAGTACTTC. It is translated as CASSESRTGGYQETQYF.

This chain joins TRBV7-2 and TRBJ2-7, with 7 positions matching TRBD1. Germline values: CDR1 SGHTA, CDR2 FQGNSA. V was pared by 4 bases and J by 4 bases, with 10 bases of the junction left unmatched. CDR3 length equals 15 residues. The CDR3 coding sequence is TGTGCCAGCAGCTACGGGACAGACCCTTCTTACGAGCAGTACTTC. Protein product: CASSYGTDPSYEQYF. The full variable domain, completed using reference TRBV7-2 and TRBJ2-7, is GAGVSQSPSNKVTEKGKDVELRCDPISGHTALYWYRQSLGQGLEFLIYFQGNSAPDKSGLPSDRFSAERTGGSVSTLTIQRTQQEDSAVYLCASSYGTDPSYEQYFGPGTRLTVT.

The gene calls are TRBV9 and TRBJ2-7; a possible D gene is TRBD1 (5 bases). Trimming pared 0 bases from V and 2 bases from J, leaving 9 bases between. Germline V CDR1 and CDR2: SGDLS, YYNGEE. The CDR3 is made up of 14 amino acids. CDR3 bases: TGTGCCAGCAGCGTAGAAGGGGCGCCCTACGAGCAGTACTTC. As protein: CASSVEGAPYEQYF.

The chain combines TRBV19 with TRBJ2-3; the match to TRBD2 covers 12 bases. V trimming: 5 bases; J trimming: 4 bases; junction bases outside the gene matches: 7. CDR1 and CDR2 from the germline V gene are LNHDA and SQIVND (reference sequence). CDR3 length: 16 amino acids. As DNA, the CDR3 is TGTGCCAGTAGTCTTCGACTAGCGGGGGCCTCAGATACGCAGTATTTT. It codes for CASSLRLAGASDTQYF.

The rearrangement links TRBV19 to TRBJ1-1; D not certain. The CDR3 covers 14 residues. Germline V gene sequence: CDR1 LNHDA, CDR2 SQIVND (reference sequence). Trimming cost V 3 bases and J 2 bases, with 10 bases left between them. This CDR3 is CASSMWEGNTEAFF. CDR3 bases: TGTGCCAGTAGTATGTGGGAGGGTAACACTGAAGCTTTCTTT.

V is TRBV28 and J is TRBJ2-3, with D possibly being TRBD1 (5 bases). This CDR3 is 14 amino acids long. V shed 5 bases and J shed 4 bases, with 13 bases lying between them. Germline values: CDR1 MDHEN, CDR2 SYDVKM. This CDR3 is CASSPIDSSDTQYF. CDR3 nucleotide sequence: TGTGCCAGCAGTCCTATAGACAGCTCAGATACGCAGTATTTT. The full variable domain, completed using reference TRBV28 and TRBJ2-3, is DVKVTQSSRYLVKRTGEKVFLECVQDMDHENMFWYRQDPGLGLRLIYFSYDVKMKEKGDIPEGYSVSREKKERFSLILESASTNQTSMYLCASSPIDSSDTQYFGPGTRLTVL.